Listed below are T cell receptor beta chains from one sample, sequenced in a study of blood T cells in healthy people across ages. Each CDR3 protein gets one entry after TCRdb re-called the 5' RACE reads with MiXCR. The table has about 590,000 distinct CDR3 sequences, less than 35% seen once; the top ten hold 15% to 17%. The sequencing sample was made of blood. These receptors came from a woman older than 75 in good health. Each CDR3 is given with its conserved first and last residue. Fields, in order: V gene, clone size, J gene, CDR3 length, D gene, CDR3 protein. A D gene is named only where the DNA matches it firmly. Where a row states a size, it is once, few, many or the class of an expanded clone; other rows omit it.

TRBV20-1	many	TRBJ2-3	14	-	CSASPAKPQSTQYF
TRBV7-3	many	TRBJ2-7	15	TRBD1	CASSIRQGPSYEQYF
TRBV20-1	-	TRBJ2-3	15	TRBD1	CSARPNRGRTDTQYF
TRBV5-1	many	TRBJ2-7	11	-	CASSLSNEQYF
TRBV20-1	-	TRBJ2-3	13	-	CSARVLTTDTQYF
TRBV15	-	TRBJ1-4	15	-	CATSRVQAINEKLFF
TRBV20-1	many	TRBJ1-5	15	TRBD1	CSARDRTGGNQPQHF
TRBV6-2/TRBV6-3	many	TRBJ2-7	18	TRBD2	CASSYPGLAGALAYEQYF
TRBV2	-	TRBJ1-6	14	-	CASSGTPYNSPLHF
TRBV4-2	many	TRBJ2-7	15	-	CASSQVRGASYEQYF
TRBV2	once	TRBJ2-7	13	TRBD2	CASTLADSYEQYF
TRBV7-3	-	TRBJ2-2	17	TRBD2	CASSFTSGGLTTEELFF
TRBV19	-	TRBJ1-5	12	TRBD1	CASTDRAQPQHF
TRBV10-3	few	TRBJ1-5	14	-	CAISPQVSNQPQHF
TRBV20-1	-	TRBJ1-1	16	TRBD1	CSASPLTGVLGTEAFF
TRBV20-1	-	TRBJ2-2	15	TRBD1	CSAEGTGAGTGELFF
TRBV5-1	few	TRBJ1-6	14	TRBD1	CASSRTGVNSPLHF
TRBV15	many	TRBJ1-1	18	-	CATSRVTGPRTMNTEAFF
TRBV4-1	many	TRBJ2-7	14	-	CASSWSDSSYEQYF
TRBV10-3	many	TRBJ2-3	15	-	CAIKEGGADTDTQYF
TRBV6-1	many	TRBJ2-7	14	-	CASSEGRQTYEQYF
TRBV30	few	TRBJ1-5	15	-	CAWSAAPGDGQPQHF
TRBV5-5	few	TRBJ1-2	16	-	CAGSLAPDSSNYGYTF
TRBV28	many	TRBJ2-5	15	-	CASSPSATGQETQYF
TRBV12-3/TRBV12-4	many	TRBJ2-3	15	TRBD1	CASSLRTGGADTQYF
TRBV5-6	few	TRBJ2-6	17	-	CASSLVGSGPGANVLTF
TRBV5-1	many	TRBJ1-2	13	TRBD1	CASSDDRVGGYTF
TRBV5-1	many	TRBJ2-7	14	-	CASSLNPDGYEQYF
TRBV9	many	TRBJ2-1	16	TRBD1	CASSAPGQGAGNEQFF
TRBV7-2	many	TRBJ1-5	13	-	CASSSTRGTTQHF
TRBV11-3	many	TRBJ2-1	16	TRBD2	CASSQSSGAGYNEQFF
TRBV20-1	-	TRBJ2-5	15	TRBD2	CSARETGTSGETQYF
TRBV7-7	many	TRBJ2-3	15	TRBD1	CASSPGTGYEDTQYF
TRBV20-1	many	TRBJ1-5	17	-	CSARDGGGRGGNQPQHF
TRBV7-7	once	TRBJ2-5	14	-	CASSTGPFQETQYF
TRBV30	-	TRBJ2-2	15	TRBD2	CAWSVGGSRTGELFF
TRBV13	few	TRBJ1-4	17	TRBD1	CASSRSGQGRTNEKLFF
TRBV30	once	TRBJ1-1	16	TRBD1	CAWSARTGAMNTEAFF
TRBV7-9	-	TRBJ2-5	18	-	CASSDNQKAGALQETQYF
TRBV18	few	TRBJ1-5	14	-	CASSPIPGGQPQHF
TRBV5-5	-	TRBJ2-3	18	-	CASSLGMRPQISTDTQYF